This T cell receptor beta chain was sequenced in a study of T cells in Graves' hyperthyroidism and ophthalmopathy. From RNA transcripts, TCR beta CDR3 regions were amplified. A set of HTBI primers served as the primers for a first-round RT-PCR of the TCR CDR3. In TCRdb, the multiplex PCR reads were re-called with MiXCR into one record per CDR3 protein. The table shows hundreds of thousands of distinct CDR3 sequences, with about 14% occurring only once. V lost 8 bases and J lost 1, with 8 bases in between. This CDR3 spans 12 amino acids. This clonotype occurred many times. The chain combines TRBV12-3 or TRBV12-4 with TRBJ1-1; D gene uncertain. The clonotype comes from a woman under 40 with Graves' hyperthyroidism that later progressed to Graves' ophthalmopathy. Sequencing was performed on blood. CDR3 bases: TGTGCCAGCGGGAAATGGAACACTGAAGCTTTCTTT. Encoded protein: CASGKWNTEAFF.